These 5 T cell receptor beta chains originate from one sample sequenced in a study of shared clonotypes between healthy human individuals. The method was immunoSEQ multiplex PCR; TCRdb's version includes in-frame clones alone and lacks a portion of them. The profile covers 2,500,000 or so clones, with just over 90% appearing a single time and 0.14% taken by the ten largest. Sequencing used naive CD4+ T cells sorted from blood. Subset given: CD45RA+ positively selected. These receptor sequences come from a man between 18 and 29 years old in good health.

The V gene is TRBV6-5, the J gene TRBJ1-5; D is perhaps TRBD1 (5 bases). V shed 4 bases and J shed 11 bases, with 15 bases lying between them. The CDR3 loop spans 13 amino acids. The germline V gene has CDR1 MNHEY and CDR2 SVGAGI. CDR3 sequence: CASSSLGGGSQHF. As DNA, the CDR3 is TGTGCCAGCAGTTCATTGGGTGGGGGGTCCCAGCATTTT.

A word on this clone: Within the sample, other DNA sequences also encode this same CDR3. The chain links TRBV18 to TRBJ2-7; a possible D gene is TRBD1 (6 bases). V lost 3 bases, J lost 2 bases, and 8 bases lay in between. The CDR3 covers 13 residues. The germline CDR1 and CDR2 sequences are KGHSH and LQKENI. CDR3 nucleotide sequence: TGTGCCAGCTCACCGCCAGGGGCCTACGAGCAGTACTTC. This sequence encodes CASSPPGAYEQYF.

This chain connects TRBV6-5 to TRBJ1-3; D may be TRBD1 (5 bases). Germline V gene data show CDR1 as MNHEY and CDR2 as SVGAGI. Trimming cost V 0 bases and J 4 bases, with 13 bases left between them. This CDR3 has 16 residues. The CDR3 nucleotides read TGTGCCAGCAGTTACTCCCCCCTGGGGCGCGGAAACACCATATATTTT. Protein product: CASSYSPLGRGNTIYF.

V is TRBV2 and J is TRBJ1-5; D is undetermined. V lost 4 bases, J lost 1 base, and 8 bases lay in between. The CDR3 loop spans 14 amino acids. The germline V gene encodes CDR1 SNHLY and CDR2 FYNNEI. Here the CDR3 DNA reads TGTGCCAGCAGTGCGACGTCGAGCAATCAGCCCCAGCATTTT. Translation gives CASSATSSNQPQHF.

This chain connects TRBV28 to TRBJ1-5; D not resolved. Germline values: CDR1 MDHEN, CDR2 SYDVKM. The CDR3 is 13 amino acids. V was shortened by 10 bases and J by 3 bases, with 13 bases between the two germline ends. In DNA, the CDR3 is TGTGCCACCACGGGGAGGGTCAATCAGCCCCAGCATTTT. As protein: CATTGRVNQPQHF.